This TCR beta chain was sequenced during a study of blood T cell repertoires in COVID-19. Study information: Collection of acute and convalescent COVID-19 samples took place in the United States, Italy and Spain.

V was pared by 3 bases and J by 2 bases, with 13 bases between. The CDR3 totals 15 residues. The germline gives CDR1 SGHRS, CDR2 YFSETQ. Authors' processing steps: From reference gene primer amplification, estimates of nucleated cell counts were derived. The method was immunoSEQ multiplex PCR; TCRdb's version includes in-frame clones alone and lacks a portion of them. The V and J calls and clone size were taken over from that table, and D and trimming were inferred from the DNA. The data hold around 100,000 clones, with about 80% observed a single time. The sequenced sample consisted of peripheral blood. The clonotype originates from a human donor in a cohort sampled during active COVID-19. The V gene is TRBV5-1, the J gene TRBJ2-3, with D maybe TRBD2 (6 bases). CDR3 sequence reads: CASSWGLGNTDTQYF. In DNA, the CDR3 is TGCGCCAGCAGCTGGGGACTGGGGAACACAGATACGCAGTATTTT.